Listed below are T cell receptor beta chains from one sample, sequenced in a study of a mutant IDH1 vaccine in newly diagnosed glioma. Antigens for these TCRs are unknown. Libraries were prepared by immunoSEQ multiplex PCR; TCRdb keeps only in-frame clonotypes and omits some of them. The sample shows roughly 76,000 clones, roughly 85% of them seen only once. The specimen comprised PBMCs, sampled from a glioma patient whose treatment included an IDH1 peptide vaccine. Receptors originate from a man younger than 40 with glioma. Some clones in this sample may be carry-over from other donors' samples. Each CDR3 is given with its conserved first and last residue. The order of the fields is V gene, clone size, J gene, D gene, CDR3 protein, CDR3 DNA. A D gene is named only where the DNA matches it firmly. Clone size is shown for a subset of rows, as once, few, many or a class of expanded clone.

v_gene: TRBV27
abundance: -
j_gene: TRBJ2-3
d_gene: -
CDR3aa: CASSRAADTQYF
CDR3nt: TGTGCCAGCAGTAGAGCCGCAGATACGCAGTATTTT

v_gene: TRBV27
abundance: -
j_gene: TRBJ1-6
d_gene: -
CDR3aa: CASSLFIGGGGSPLHF
CDR3nt: TGTGCCAGCAGTTTATTTATCGGGGGCGGGGGTTCACCCCTCCACTTT

v_gene: TRBV4-1
abundance: once
j_gene: TRBJ1-2
d_gene: TRBD1
CDR3aa: CASSQVWTGGAYGYTF
CDR3nt: TGCGCCAGCAGCCAAGTATGGACAGGGGGCGCCTATGGCTACACCTTC

v_gene: TRBV7-9
abundance: -
j_gene: TRBJ1-1
d_gene: TRBD1
CDR3aa: CASSSQGADTEAFF
CDR3nt: TGTGCCAGCAGCTCACAGGGGGCCGACACTGAAGCTTTCTTT

v_gene: TRBV28
abundance: -
j_gene: TRBJ1-2
d_gene: -
CDR3aa: CASSYPTDNYGYTF
CDR3nt: TGTGCCAGCAGCTACCCGACAGATAACTATGGCTACACCTTC

v_gene: TRBV6-1
abundance: -
j_gene: TRBJ1-2
d_gene: TRBD1
CDR3aa: CASSLRDRWRGYTF
CDR3nt: TGTGCCAGCAGTCTCCGGGACAGATGGCGCGGCTACACCTTC

v_gene: TRBV7-8
abundance: few
j_gene: TRBJ1-1
d_gene: TRBD1
CDR3aa: CASSLRGRTEAFF
CDR3nt: TGTGCCAGCAGCTTAAGGGGGCGGACTGAAGCTTTCTTT

v_gene: TRBV29-1
abundance: -
j_gene: TRBJ2-7
d_gene: TRBD1
CDR3aa: CSVGGLGQGTGYEQYF
CDR3nt: TGCAGCGTTGGAGGATTGGGACAGGGGACGGGCTACGAGCAGTACTTC

v_gene: TRBV19
abundance: -
j_gene: TRBJ2-5
d_gene: TRBD2
CDR3aa: CASTAPSGRGQTQYF
CDR3nt: TGTGCCAGTACCGCCCCTAGCGGGAGGGGGCAGACCCAGTACTTC

v_gene: TRBV15
abundance: few
j_gene: TRBJ2-5
d_gene: TRBD1
CDR3aa: CATSRALGQGQETQYF
CDR3nt: TGTGCCACCAGCAGAGCGCTAGGACAGGGTCAAGAGACCCAGTACTTC

v_gene: TRBV9
abundance: -
j_gene: TRBJ2-1
d_gene: TRBD2
CDR3aa: CASSVSGRASYNEQFF
CDR3nt: TGTGCCAGCAGCGTGAGCGGGAGGGCCTCCTACAATGAGCAGTTCTTC

v_gene: TRBV27
abundance: -
j_gene: TRBJ2-2
d_gene: -
CDR3aa: CASSLRTKNTGELFF
CDR3nt: TGTGCCAGCAGTCTAAGGACAAAGAACACCGGGGAGCTGTTTTTT

v_gene: TRBV10-1
abundance: -
j_gene: TRBJ2-5
d_gene: -
CDR3aa: CASRQPSYQETQYF
CDR3nt: TGCGCCAGCAGACAGCCCTCGTACCAAGAGACCCAGTACTTC

v_gene: TRBV6-6
abundance: -
j_gene: TRBJ1-2
d_gene: TRBD1
CDR3aa: CASSPGQGDYGYTF
CDR3nt: TGTGCCAGCAGTCCCGGACAGGGAGACTATGGCTACACCTTC

v_gene: TRBV14
abundance: -
j_gene: TRBJ2-3
d_gene: -
CDR3aa: CASSQSGLALTDTQYF
CDR3nt: TGTGCCAGCAGCCAATCTGGACTCGCCCTCACAGATACGCAGTATTTT

v_gene: TRBV9
abundance: few
j_gene: TRBJ2-2
d_gene: -
CDR3aa: CASSVGTVTGELFF
CDR3nt: TGTGCCAGCAGCGTAGGCACCGTCACCGGGGAGCTGTTTTTT

v_gene: TRBV7-2
abundance: -
j_gene: TRBJ1-6
d_gene: -
CDR3aa: CASSLLNSPLHF
CDR3nt: TGTGCCAGCAGCTTATTAAATTCACCCCTCCACTTT

v_gene: TRBV2
abundance: -
j_gene: TRBJ1-2
d_gene: -
CDR3aa: CASSMWEKSGYTF
CDR3nt: TGTGCCAGCTCTATGTGGGAGAAGAGTGGCTACACCTTC

v_gene: TRBV5-1
abundance: few
j_gene: TRBJ1-1
d_gene: -
CDR3aa: CASSLVPGATEAFF
CDR3nt: TGCGCCAGCAGCTTGGTTCCGGGGGCAACGGAAGCTTTCTTT

v_gene: TRBV5-8
abundance: once
j_gene: TRBJ2-1
d_gene: TRBD2
CDR3aa: CASSGIASGGYNEQFF
CDR3nt: TGTGCCAGCAGCGGAATAGCTAGCGGGGGCTACAATGAGCAGTTCTTC

v_gene: TRBV27
abundance: -
j_gene: TRBJ1-2
d_gene: TRBD1
CDR3aa: CASSRQGAYGYTF
CDR3nt: TGTGCCAGCAGTAGACAGGGGGCGTATGGCTACACCTTC

v_gene: TRBV5-6
abundance: -
j_gene: TRBJ2-5
d_gene: -
CDR3aa: CASTPKPSGSWETQYF
CDR3nt: TGTGCCAGCACTCCTAAGCCTTCCGGGAGTTGGGAGACCCAGTACTTC

v_gene: TRBV4-2
abundance: few
j_gene: TRBJ2-1
d_gene: -
CDR3aa: CASSQDIASSYNEQFF
CDR3nt: TGTGCCAGCAGCCAAGATATAGCTTCCTCCTACAATGAGCAGTTCTTC

v_gene: TRBV7-2
abundance: -
j_gene: TRBJ1-6
d_gene: -
CDR3aa: CASSFGPDSPLHF
CDR3nt: TGTGCCAGCAGCTTCGGGCCGGATTCCCCCCTCCACTTT

v_gene: TRBV7-3
abundance: -
j_gene: TRBJ2-7
d_gene: TRBD2
CDR3aa: CASSLKGLACEQYF
CDR3nt: TGTGCCAGCAGCTTAAAAGGACTAGCGTGCGAGCAGTACTTC

v_gene: TRBV19
abundance: -
j_gene: TRBJ2-1
d_gene: TRBD2
CDR3aa: CASRPSGDYNEQFF
CDR3nt: TGTGCCAGTAGGCCTAGCGGGGACTACAATGAGCAGTTCTTC

v_gene: TRBV11-2
abundance: -
j_gene: TRBJ2-2
d_gene: -
CDR3aa: CASSLDRAGELFF
CDR3nt: TGTGCCAGCAGCTTAGACCGGGCCGGGGAGCTGTTTTTT

v_gene: TRBV7-6
abundance: -
j_gene: TRBJ1-1
d_gene: -
CDR3aa: CASSLAPLPTFEAFF
CDR3nt: TGTGCCAGCAGCTTAGCCCCCCTCCCGACATTTGAAGCTTTCTTT

v_gene: TRBV10-3
abundance: -
j_gene: TRBJ2-7
d_gene: TRBD2
CDR3aa: CAISEASGGTYEQYF
CDR3nt: TGTGCCATCAGTGAAGCGAGCGGGGGGACTTACGAGCAGTACTTC

v_gene: TRBV29-1
abundance: -
j_gene: TRBJ1-2
d_gene: -
CDR3aa: CSVDEGWGYTF
CDR3nt: TGCAGCGTTGACGAGGGTTGGGGCTACACCTTC

v_gene: TRBV4-1
abundance: -
j_gene: TRBJ1-4
d_gene: -
CDR3aa: CASSLAGSRNEKLFF
CDR3nt: TGCGCCAGCAGCCTGGCCGGGTCGAGGAATGAAAAACTGTTTTTT

v_gene: TRBV4-1
abundance: -
j_gene: TRBJ2-4
d_gene: TRBD2
CDR3aa: CASSQGQGLAGGRGAKNIQYF
CDR3nt: TGCGCCAGCAGCCAAGGTCAGGGACTAGCGGGAGGCCGGGGGGCCAAAAACATTCAGTACTTC

v_gene: TRBV7-2
abundance: -
j_gene: TRBJ2-5
d_gene: -
CDR3aa: CASSFDGGETQYF
CDR3nt: TGTGCCAGCAGCTTTGACGGGGGAGAGACCCAGTACTTC

v_gene: TRBV5-1
abundance: -
j_gene: TRBJ1-1
d_gene: -
CDR3aa: CASSYGQTNTEAFF
CDR3nt: TGCGCCAGCAGCTATGGACAAACGAACACTGAAGCTTTCTTT

v_gene: TRBV6-5
abundance: -
j_gene: TRBJ1-1
d_gene: -
CDR3aa: CASSYGSNTEAFF
CDR3nt: TGTGCCAGCAGTTACGGATCGAACACTGAAGCTTTCTTT

v_gene: TRBV7-3
abundance: -
j_gene: TRBJ2-1
d_gene: -
CDR3aa: CASSLSGGYNEQFF
CDR3nt: TGTGCCAGCAGTTTAAGCGGCGGGTACAATGAGCAGTTCTTC

v_gene: TRBV11-2
abundance: -
j_gene: TRBJ1-4
d_gene: -
CDR3aa: CASSVTGEKLFF
CDR3nt: TGTGCCAGCAGCGTAACAGGCGAAAAACTGTTTTTT

v_gene: TRBV5-1
abundance: -
j_gene: TRBJ2-5
d_gene: -
CDR3aa: CASSLGGTQETQYF
CDR3nt: TGCGCCAGCAGCTTGGGCGGTACCCAAGAGACCCAGTACTTC

v_gene: TRBV6-5
abundance: -
j_gene: TRBJ1-2
d_gene: -
CDR3aa: CASSYSEGGYTF
CDR3nt: TGTGCCAGCAGTTACTCAGAGGGAGGCTACACCTTC

v_gene: TRBV2
abundance: -
j_gene: TRBJ1-3
d_gene: -
CDR3aa: CASSVSSQSISGNTIYF
CDR3nt: TGTGCCAGCAGTGTCTCTTCTCAAAGCATCTCTGGAAACACCATATATTTT

v_gene: TRBV27
abundance: -
j_gene: TRBJ1-6
d_gene: -
CDR3aa: CASSPLGQADNSPLHF
CDR3nt: TGTGCCAGCAGTCCCCTGGGGCAGGCCGATAATTCACCCCTCCACTTT

v_gene: TRBV5-1
abundance: -
j_gene: TRBJ2-3
d_gene: -
CDR3aa: CASSLVPASGTDTQYF
CDR3nt: TGCGCCAGCAGCTTGGTTCCAGCTTCGGGGACAGATACGCAGTATTTT

v_gene: TRBV9
abundance: -
j_gene: TRBJ2-1
d_gene: TRBD2
CDR3aa: CASSVGGGSYNEQFF
CDR3nt: TGTGCCAGCAGCGTCGGGGGGGGAAGCTACAATGAGCAGTTCTTC

v_gene: TRBV9
abundance: -
j_gene: TRBJ2-1
d_gene: TRBD2
CDR3aa: CASSVGTRLSNEQFF
CDR3nt: TGTGCCAGCAGCGTCGGGACTAGGCTTAGCAATGAGCAGTTCTTC

v_gene: TRBV27
abundance: -
j_gene: TRBJ1-5
d_gene: -
CDR3aa: CASSLTASNQPQHF
CDR3nt: TGTGCCAGCAGTTTGACGGCTAGCAATCAGCCCCAGCATTTT

v_gene: TRBV2
abundance: -
j_gene: TRBJ1-2
d_gene: TRBD1
CDR3aa: CASSAQGANRLDGYTF
CDR3nt: TGTGCCAGCAGTGCACAGGGGGCCAATCGATTAGATGGCTACACCTTC

v_gene: TRBV7-2
abundance: few
j_gene: TRBJ2-7
d_gene: TRBD1
CDR3aa: CASSNTGTGLYEQYF
CDR3nt: TGTGCCAGCAGCAACACCGGGACAGGGTTGTACGAGCAGTACTTC

v_gene: TRBV5-6
abundance: -
j_gene: TRBJ1-1
d_gene: -
CDR3aa: CASSRTVLATEAFF
CDR3nt: TGTGCCAGCAGCAGAACTGTCTTAGCCACTGAAGCTTTCTTT

v_gene: TRBV7-8
abundance: -
j_gene: TRBJ2-5
d_gene: TRBD2
CDR3aa: CASMFYSTWDYQETQYF
CDR3nt: TGTGCCAGCATGTTTTACTCCACTTGGGACTATCAAGAGACCCAGTACTTC

v_gene: TRBV9
abundance: -
j_gene: TRBJ1-5
d_gene: -
CDR3aa: CASSASAGSNQPQHF
CDR3nt: TGTGCCAGCAGCGCATCGGCGGGCAGCAATCAGCCCCAGCATTTT

v_gene: TRBV7-8
abundance: -
j_gene: TRBJ2-1
d_gene: TRBD2
CDR3aa: CASSPYVAGLAGKRGFREQFF
CDR3nt: TGTGCCAGCAGCCCCTACGTGGCGGGACTAGCGGGAAAGAGGGGATTTCGTGAGCAGTTCTTC

v_gene: TRBV5-1
abundance: -
j_gene: TRBJ2-7
d_gene: TRBD2
CDR3aa: CASSTSGGDYEQYF
CDR3nt: TGCGCCAGCAGCACCAGCGGGGGCGACTACGAGCAGTACTTC